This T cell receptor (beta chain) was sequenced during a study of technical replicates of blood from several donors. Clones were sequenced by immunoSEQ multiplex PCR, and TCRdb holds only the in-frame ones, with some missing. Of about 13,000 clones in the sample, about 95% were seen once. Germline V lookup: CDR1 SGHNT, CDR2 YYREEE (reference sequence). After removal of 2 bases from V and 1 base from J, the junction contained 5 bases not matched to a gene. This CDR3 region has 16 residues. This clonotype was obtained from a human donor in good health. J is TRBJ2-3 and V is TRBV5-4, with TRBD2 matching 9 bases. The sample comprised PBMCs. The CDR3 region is CASSFGGRGGTDTQYF. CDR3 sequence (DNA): TGTGCCAGCAGCTTCGGCGGGAGGGGAGGCACAGATACGCAGTATTTT. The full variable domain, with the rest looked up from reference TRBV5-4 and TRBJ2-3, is ETGVTQSPTHLIKTRGQQVTLRCSSQSGHNTVSWYQQALGQGPQFIFQYYREEENGRGNFPPRFSGLQFPNYSSELNVNALELDDSALYLCASSFGGRGGTDTQYFGPGTRLTVL.